Given below is one TCR beta chain in context. The source of the sample is a study of blood T cell repertoires in COVID-19. As for the study in general: There were acute and convalescent COVID-19 samples, and they came from the United States, Italy and Spain. Sample material is recorded as cDNA or gDNA derived from T cells, B-cell-depleted T cells, or PBMCs.

Generated by immunoSEQ multiplex PCR, the TCRdb table keeps only in-frame clones and is missing some. The repertoire holds 300,000 to 350,000 clones, with roughly 89% as singletons. V trimming: 2 bases; J trimming: 9 bases; junction bases outside the gene matches: 12. The germline V gene encodes CDR1 SGDLS and CDR2 YYNGEE. The CDR3 covers 17 residues. This chain links TRBV9 with TRBJ2-1, with TRBD2 matching 12 bases. The material sequenced was peripheral blood. The receptor was derived from a woman under 30 who had recovered from COVID-19. CDR3: CASSVLAGGLWYGEQFF. The CDR3 DNA sequence: TGTGCCAGCAGCGTCCTAGCGGGAGGGTTATGGTACGGTGAGCAGTTCTTC.